This T cell receptor (beta chain) originates from a study of cytomegalovirus exposure and HLA in healthy donors. Whole-study context: Most donors, around 81% of over 300 genotyped, fell in the Caucasian-associated ancestry cluster. Whole-study results and caveats: An analysis done earlier found most TCR beta V segments productive about 87% or about 30% of the time. A link between a missense DCLRE1C variant and TCR beta V- and J-gene trimming emerged from a later analysis. Among the CMV-associated chains, three were confirmed in vitro as specific for CMV antigens.

Regarding this clone: The antigen is unknown.

The CDR3 has 14 residues. Trimming cost V 3 bases and J 3 bases; bases outside gene matches: 4. Germline V gene sequence: CDR1 SGHTA, CDR2 FQGNSA. 60 Vbeta and 13 Jbeta primers were used in PCR. Assay: immunoSEQ multiplex PCR; the TCRdb copy retains only in-frame clones and omits some. The repertoire has around 110,000 clones, 74% of them found once; the top ten carry around 4.9%. This receptor was identified in a man between 25 and 39 years old in good health and CMV-seropositive. Sequences were obtained from PBMCs. This chain links TRBV7-2 with TRBJ1-1; 7 nucleotides line up with TRBD1. The CDR3 DNA sequence: TGTGCCAGCAGCTTTCAGGGGGTGTACACTGAAGCTTTCTTT. Translated, it gives CASSFQGVYTEAFF.